One sample yielded the 7 T cell receptor beta chains listed below, sequenced in a study of T cells in Graves' hyperthyroidism and ophthalmopathy (dated by TCRdb to between 2017 and 2020). Library preparation used multiplex PCR. The instrument given in TCRdb is Illumina HiSeq 2000. TCR beta CDR3 regions were amplified from RNA transcripts. The first round of RT-PCR for the TCR CDR3 was performed with the HTBI primer set and the Qiagen OneStep RT-PCR kit. TCRdb reanalyzed the raw reads on its own, using fastp at Q25 for trimming and MiXCR for clone calling, and kept in-frame beta chains. Here each entry gathers all rows of one CDR3 protein and keeps the most common genes and DNA. The table for this sample lists around 540,000 distinct CDR3 sequences; roughly 15% of them were counted only once. The ten largest clones represent roughly 29% of the sample. What was sequenced was blood. The receptors derive from a young woman with Graves' ophthalmopathy.

The rearrangement uses TRBV11-2 and TRBJ2-7; D perhaps matches TRBD2 (6 bases). CDR3 length: 14 residues. Germline V lookup: CDR1 SGHAT, CDR2 FQNNGV. V was clipped by 6 bases and J by 1 base, with 13 bases between them. CDR3 loop: CASSWDLRSYEQYF. In DNA, the CDR3 is TGTGCCAGCAGTTGGGACTTGCGTTCCTACGAGCAGTACTTC.

This clonotype showed up just a few times. This chain links TRBV4-3 with TRBJ2-7, with TRBD1 matching over 8 bases. Unmatched junction bases numbered 4, after V lost 3 bases and J lost 3 bases. Per the germline V gene, CDR1 is LGHNA and CDR2 is YSLEER. The CDR3 sequence is 14 residues long. In nucleotides, the CDR3 is TGCGCCAGCAGCCAGGGACAGGACAACTACGAGCAGTACTTC. Translated, it gives CASSQGQDNYEQYF.

This clonotype came up many times. CDR3 amino acids: CASRTWAGNPNYGYTF. CDR3 nucleotide sequence: TGTGCCAGCAGGACATGGGCGGGAAATCCTAACTATGGCTACACCTTC. The chain employs TRBV2 and TRBJ1-2; D gene ambiguous. Germline V gives CDR1 SNHLY, CDR2 FYNNEI. The CDR3 covers 16 residues. The germline V and J ends were trimmed by 6 bases and 0 bases, with 17 bases remaining between them.

This clonotype was counted ten times or more. The chain links TRBV28 to TRBJ2-5, with D possibly being TRBD2 (5 bases). Germline assignment: CDR1 MDHEN and CDR2 SYDVKM. Trimming stripped 4 bases from V and 10 bases from J, with 19 bases between. CDR3 size: 14 residues. The CDR3: CASSSAGGREVQYF. The CDR3 DNA reads as TGTGCCAGCAGTTCCGCGGGCGGCCGAGAGGTCCAGTACTTC.

This clonotype was counted at least ten times. The J gene is TRBJ1-1, the V gene TRBV28; weak D call: TRBD1 (6 bases). Trimming stripped 1 base from V and 4 bases from J, with 10 bases between. In germline, CDR1 is MDHEN, CDR2 SYDVKM. The CDR3 runs 14 residues. CDR3 amino acids: CASSLLSGVTEAFF. CDR3 in DNA: TGTGCCAGCAGTTTATTATCAGGGGTCACTGAAGCTTTCTTT.

The sample holds many counts of this clonotype. The rearrangement links TRBV18 to TRBJ2-3, with D perhaps matching TRBD2 (5 bases). The V and J ends lost 3 bases and 1 base respectively, with 8 bases between them. This CDR3 is 14 amino acids long. CDR1 KGHSH and CDR2 LQKENI come from the germline V gene. Written as DNA, the CDR3 is TGTGCCAGCTCACCGGTGGGAGGCACAGATACGCAGTATTTT. Translated: CASSPVGGTDTQYF.

The V gene is TRBV29-1, the J gene TRBJ2-3, with D possibly TRBD2 on 5 matching bases. This CDR3 has 11 amino acids. Per germline, CDR1 SQVTM and CDR2 ANQGSEA. Trimming removed 4 bases from V and 3 bases from J, with 5 bases in between. The CDR3: CSVGETDTQYF. The CDR3 DNA follows: TGCAGCGTTGGGGAGACAGATACGCAGTATTTT.